A selection of T cell receptor beta chains follows, all from one sample in a study of early T cells in non-severe SARS-CoV-2 infection. TCRdb independently ran MiXCR on the 5' RACE reads; one entry per CDR3 protein. Of roughly 80,000 distinct CDR3 sequences in the sample, 7.5% to 10% are singletons; the top ten hold 4.8%. Sequences were obtained from whole blood. Source of these receptors: an adult who was a healthcare worker with PCR-confirmed SARS-CoV-2 infection or an uninfected control (not recorded which). Each CDR3 is given with its conserved first and last residue.

length	V	J	CDR3
15	TRBV20-1	TRBJ2-3	CSAAPGQGPTDTQYF
13	TRBV20-1	TRBJ1-1	CSVKAGLNTEAFF
16	TRBV6-1	TRBJ2-3	CASSPLAEASTDTQYF
15	TRBV29-1	TRBJ2-7	CSVEEKTGHLYEQYF
16	TRBV7-2	TRBJ2-5	CASSTRLAGIQETQYF
16	TRBV18	TRBJ2-3	CASSPEGSGLGDTQYF
15	TRBV9	TRBJ1-6	CASSARSSYNSPLHF
17	TRBV5-1	TRBJ2-1	CASSLEWAAASYNEQFF
15	TRBV7-2	TRBJ2-1	CASSLVAGGYNEQFF
14	TRBV5-6	TRBJ1-3	CASSLAGSGNTIYF
14	TRBV12-3/TRBV12-4	TRBJ2-7	CASSQTGTSYEQYF
12	TRBV28	TRBJ2-2	CASSPFTGELFF
17	TRBV5-1	TRBJ2-3	CASRPLGTSGSTDTQYF
19	TRBV5-1	TRBJ2-7	CASSFLGLAGGHHVYEQYF
13	TRBV28	TRBJ2-4	CASSSGQGGNRDF
13	TRBV12-3/TRBV12-4	TRBJ1-3	CASSGQVGDTIYF
16	TRBV4-2	TRBJ2-2	CASRTTSGVDTGELFF
16	TRBV15	TRBJ2-1	CATSRRSGSSYNEQFF
15	TRBV7-9	TRBJ2-1	CASSLARNTYNEQFF
14	TRBV7-2	TRBJ2-4	CASSLPPNQNIQYF
13	TRBV7-6	TRBJ2-1	CASSLDAYNEQFF
15	TRBV3-1	TRBJ1-5	CASSQDSTSNQPQHF
15	TRBV5-1	TRBJ2-7	CASSLARDPSYEQYF
17	TRBV6-2/TRBV6-3	TRBJ2-5	CASTRNRASGRVKTQYF
12	TRBV6-6	TRBJ1-5	CASGRDNQPQHF
16	TRBV7-9	TRBJ2-2	CASSLPLTPRSGELFF
14	TRBV7-3	TRBJ2-7	CASSPGLGTYEQYF
14	TRBV12-3/TRBV12-4	TRBJ2-2	CASSPGTDTGELFF
17	TRBV7-9	TRBJ2-7	CASSLGTGRLLPYEQYF
15	TRBV18	TRBJ2-7	CASSPGTITTSEQYF
16	TRBV6-4	TRBJ2-1	CASSDSMSSGRTEQFF
13	TRBV12-3/TRBV12-4	TRBJ2-3	CASSRDLRDTQYF
14	TRBV24-1	TRBJ2-3	CATSDSPGQGAKYF